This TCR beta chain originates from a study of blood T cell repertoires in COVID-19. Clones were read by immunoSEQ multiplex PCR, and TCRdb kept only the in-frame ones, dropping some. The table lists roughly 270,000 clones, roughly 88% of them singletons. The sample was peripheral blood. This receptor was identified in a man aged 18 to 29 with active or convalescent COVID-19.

The CDR3 here is CASAPGLAYEQYF. The CDR3, as DNA: TGTGCCAGCGCCCCGGGACTAGCCTACGAGCAGTACTTC. The rearrangement uses TRBV6-5 and TRBJ2-7; 8 nucleotides agree with TRBD2. The V gene's germline CDR1 is MNHEY and CDR2 SVGAGI. J was trimmed by 2 bases and V by 8 bases; bases with no gene match: 5. The CDR3 has 13 residues.